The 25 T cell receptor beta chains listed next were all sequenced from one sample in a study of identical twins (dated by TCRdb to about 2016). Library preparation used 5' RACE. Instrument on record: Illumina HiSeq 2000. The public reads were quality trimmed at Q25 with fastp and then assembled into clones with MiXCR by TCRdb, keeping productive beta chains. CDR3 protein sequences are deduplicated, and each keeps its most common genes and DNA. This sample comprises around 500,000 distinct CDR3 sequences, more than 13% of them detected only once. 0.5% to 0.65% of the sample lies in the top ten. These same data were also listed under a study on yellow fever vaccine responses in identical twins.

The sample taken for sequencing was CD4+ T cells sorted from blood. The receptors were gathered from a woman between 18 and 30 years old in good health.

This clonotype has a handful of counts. This CDR3 is CASSRFWDSTDTQYF. The CDR3 DNA reads as TGTGCCAGCAGCAGGTTTTGGGACAGCACAGATACGCAGTATTTT. The chain links TRBV11-2 to TRBJ2-3; D could derive from TRBD1 or TRBD2 (5 bases each). Germline V gene data show CDR1 as SGHAT and CDR2 as FQNNGV. Trimming removed 5 bases from V and 0 bases from J, with 12 bases in between. The CDR3 is 15 residues long. Full variable domain (missing parts from reference TRBV11-2 and TRBJ2-3): EAGVAQSPRYKIIEKRQSVAFWCNPISGHATLYWYQQILGQGPKLLIQFQNNGVVDDSQLPKDRFSAERLKGVDSTLKIQPAKLEDSAVYLCASSRFWDSTDTQYFGPGTRLTVL.

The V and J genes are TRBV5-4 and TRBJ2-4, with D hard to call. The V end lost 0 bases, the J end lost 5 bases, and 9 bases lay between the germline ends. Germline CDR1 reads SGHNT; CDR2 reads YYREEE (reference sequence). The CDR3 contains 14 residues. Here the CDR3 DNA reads TGTGCCAGCAGCTTGGGTGGGTTGGAAAACATTCAGTACTTC. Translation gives CASSLGGLENIQYF. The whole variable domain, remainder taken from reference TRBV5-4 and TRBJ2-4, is ETGVTQSPTHLIKTRGQQVTLRCSSQSGHNTVSWYQQALGQGPQFIFQYYREEENGRGNFPPRFSGLQFPNYSSELNVNALELDDSALYLCASSLGGLENIQYFGAGTRLSVL.

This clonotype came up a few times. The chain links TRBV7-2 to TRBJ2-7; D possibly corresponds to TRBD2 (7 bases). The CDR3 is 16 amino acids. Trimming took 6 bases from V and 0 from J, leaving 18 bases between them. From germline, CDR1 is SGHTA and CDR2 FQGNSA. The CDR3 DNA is TGTGCCAGCAGTCGTCCGGGGGGCAGGAGCTCCTACGAGCAGTACTTC. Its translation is CASSRPGGRSSYEQYF.

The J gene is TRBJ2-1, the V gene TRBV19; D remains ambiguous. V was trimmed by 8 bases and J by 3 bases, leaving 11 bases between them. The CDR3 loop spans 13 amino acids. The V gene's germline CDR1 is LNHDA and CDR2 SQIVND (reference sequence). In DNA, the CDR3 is TGTGCCAGTTCTAAACTCCTCTACAATGAGCAGTTCTTC. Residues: CASSKLLYNEQFF.

CDR3 residues: CASSGRNVNYEQYF. The CDR3 DNA reads TGTGCCAGCAGCGGCCGCAACGTTAACTACGAGCAGTACTTC. The chain couples TRBV7-9 to TRBJ2-7; D ambiguous. The CDR3 extends over 14 amino acids. The germline CDR1 and CDR2 sequences are SEHNR and FQNEAQ (reference sequence). Trimming stripped 5 bases from V and 3 bases from J, with 14 bases between. Full variable domain (missing parts from reference TRBV7-9 and TRBJ2-7): DTGVSQNPRHKITKRGQNVTFRCDPISEHNRLYWYRQTLGQGPEFLTYFQNEAQLEKSRLLSDRFSAERPKGSFSTLEIQRTEQGDSAMYLCASSGRNVNYEQYFGPGTRLTVT.

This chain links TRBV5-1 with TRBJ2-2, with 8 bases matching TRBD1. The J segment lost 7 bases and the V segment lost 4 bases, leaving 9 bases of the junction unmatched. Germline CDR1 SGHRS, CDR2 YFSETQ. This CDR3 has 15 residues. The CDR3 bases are TGCGCCAGCAGCGAGGGACAGGAGCGGAGCGGGGAGCTGTTTTTT. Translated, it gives CASSEGQERSGELFF. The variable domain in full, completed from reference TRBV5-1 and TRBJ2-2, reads KAGVTQTPRYLIKTRGQQVTLSCSPISGHRSVSWYQQTPGQGLQFLFEYFSETQRNKGNFPGRFSGRQFSNSRSEMNVSTLELGDSALYLCASSEGQERSGELFFGEGSRLTVL.

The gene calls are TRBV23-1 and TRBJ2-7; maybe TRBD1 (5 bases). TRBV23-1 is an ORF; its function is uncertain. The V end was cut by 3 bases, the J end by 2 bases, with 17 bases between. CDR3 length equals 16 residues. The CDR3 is CASSQGCQGITYEQYF. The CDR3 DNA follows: TGCGCCAGCAGTCAGGGGTGCCAGGGTATCACCTACGAGCAGTACTTC.

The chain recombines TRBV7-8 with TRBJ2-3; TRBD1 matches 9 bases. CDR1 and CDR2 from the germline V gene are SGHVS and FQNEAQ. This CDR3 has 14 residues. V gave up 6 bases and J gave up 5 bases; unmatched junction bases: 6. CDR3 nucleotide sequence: TGTGCCAGCAGGCCGCACAGGGGGCTAGATACGCAGTATTTT. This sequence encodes CASRPHRGLDTQYF. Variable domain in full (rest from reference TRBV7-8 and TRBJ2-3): GAGVSQSPRYKVAKRGQDVALRCDPISGHVSLFWYQQALGQGPEFLTYFQNEAQLDKSGLPSDRFFAERPEGSVSTLKIQRTQQEDSAVYLCASRPHRGLDTQYFGPGTRLTVL.

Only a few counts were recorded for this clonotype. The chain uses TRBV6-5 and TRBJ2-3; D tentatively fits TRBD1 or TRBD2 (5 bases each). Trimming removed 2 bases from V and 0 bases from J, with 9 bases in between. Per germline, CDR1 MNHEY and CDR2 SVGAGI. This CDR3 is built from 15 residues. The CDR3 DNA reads TGTGCCAGCAGTTACCGGGGACCTAGCACAGATACGCAGTATTTT. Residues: CASSYRGPSTDTQYF.

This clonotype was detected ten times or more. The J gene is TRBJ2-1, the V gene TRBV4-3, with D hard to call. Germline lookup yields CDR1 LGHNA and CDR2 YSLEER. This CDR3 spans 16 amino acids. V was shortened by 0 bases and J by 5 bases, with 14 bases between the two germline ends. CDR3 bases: TGCGCCAGCAGCCAAGATTCGGTGACATTCGACAATGAGCAGTTCTTC. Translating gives CASSQDSVTFDNEQFF.

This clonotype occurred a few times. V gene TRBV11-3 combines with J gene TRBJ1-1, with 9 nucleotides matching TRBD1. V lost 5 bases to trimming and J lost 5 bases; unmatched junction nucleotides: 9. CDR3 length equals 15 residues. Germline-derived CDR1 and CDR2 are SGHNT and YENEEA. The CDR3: CASSPGQGSRTEAFF. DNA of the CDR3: TGTGCCAGCAGCCCGGGACAGGGTTCCAGGACTGAAGCTTTCTTT.

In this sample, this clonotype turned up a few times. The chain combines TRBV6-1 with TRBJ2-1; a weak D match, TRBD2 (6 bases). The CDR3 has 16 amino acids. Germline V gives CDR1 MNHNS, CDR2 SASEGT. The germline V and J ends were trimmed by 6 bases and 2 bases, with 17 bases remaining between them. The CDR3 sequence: CASRSQFGGAYNEQFF. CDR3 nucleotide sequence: TGTGCCAGCAGGAGCCAGTTTGGCGGGGCCTACAATGAGCAGTTCTTC.

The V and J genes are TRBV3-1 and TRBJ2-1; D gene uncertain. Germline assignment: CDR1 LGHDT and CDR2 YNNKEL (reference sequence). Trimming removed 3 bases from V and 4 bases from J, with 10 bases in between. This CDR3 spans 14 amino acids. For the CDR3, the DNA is TGTGCCAGCAGCCAGCCCCCAGCGTACAATGAGCAGTTCTTC. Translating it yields CASSQPPAYNEQFF.

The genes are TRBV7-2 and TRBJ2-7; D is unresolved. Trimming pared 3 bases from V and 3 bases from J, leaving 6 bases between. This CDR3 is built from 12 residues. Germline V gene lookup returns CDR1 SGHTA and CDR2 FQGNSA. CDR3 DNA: TGTGCCAGCAGCTTCTCGGTCTACGAGCAGTACTTC. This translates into CASSFSVYEQYF.

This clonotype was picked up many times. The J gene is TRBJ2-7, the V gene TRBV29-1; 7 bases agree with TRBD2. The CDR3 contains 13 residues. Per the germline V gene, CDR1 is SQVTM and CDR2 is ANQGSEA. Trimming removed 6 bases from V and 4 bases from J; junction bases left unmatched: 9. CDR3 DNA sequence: TGCAGCGTCACGCTACTAGCGACATACGAGCAGTACTTC. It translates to CSVTLLATYEQYF.

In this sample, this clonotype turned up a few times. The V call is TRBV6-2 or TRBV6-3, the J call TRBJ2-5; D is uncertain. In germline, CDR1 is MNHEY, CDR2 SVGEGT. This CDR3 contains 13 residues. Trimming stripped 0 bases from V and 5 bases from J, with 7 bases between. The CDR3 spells CASSYSNRETQYF. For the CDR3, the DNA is TGTGCCAGCAGTTACTCGAACCGGGAGACCCAGTACTTC.

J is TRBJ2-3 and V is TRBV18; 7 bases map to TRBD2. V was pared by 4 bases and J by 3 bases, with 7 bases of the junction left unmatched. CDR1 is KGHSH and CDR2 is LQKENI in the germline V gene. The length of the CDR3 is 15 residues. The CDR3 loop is CASSLGRTNTDTQYF. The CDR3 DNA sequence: TGTGCCAGCTCACTCGGGAGGACTAATACAGATACGCAGTATTTT.

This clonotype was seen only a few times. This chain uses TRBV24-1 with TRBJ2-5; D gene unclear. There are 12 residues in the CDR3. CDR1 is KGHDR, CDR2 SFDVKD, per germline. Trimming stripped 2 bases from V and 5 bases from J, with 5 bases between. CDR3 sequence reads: CATSDSSETQYF. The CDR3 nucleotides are TGTGCCACCAGTGATTCAAGCGAGACCCAGTACTTC.

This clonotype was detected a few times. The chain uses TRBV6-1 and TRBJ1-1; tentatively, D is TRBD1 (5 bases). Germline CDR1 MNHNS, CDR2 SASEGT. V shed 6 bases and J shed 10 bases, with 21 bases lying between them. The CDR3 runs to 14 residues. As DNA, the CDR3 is TGTGCCAGCAGCTCACTTGGCACCGGGGGAAGAGCTTTCTTT. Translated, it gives CASSSLGTGGRAFF.

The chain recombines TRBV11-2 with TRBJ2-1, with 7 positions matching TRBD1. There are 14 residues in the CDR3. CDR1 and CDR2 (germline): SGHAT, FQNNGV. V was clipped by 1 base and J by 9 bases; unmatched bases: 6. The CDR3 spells CASSLVGQAGEQFF. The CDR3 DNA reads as TGTGCCAGCAGCTTAGTCGGACAGGCCGGTGAGCAGTTCTTC.

The CDR3 DNA reads TGTGCCAGCAGTAAAGGCAGGGCCACCGGGGAGCTGTTTTTT. Encoded protein: CASSKGRATGELFF. This chain joins TRBV2 and TRBJ2-2; possible D gene TRBD1, 5 bases. Per the germline V gene, CDR1 is SNHLY and CDR2 is FYNNEI. This CDR3 region has 14 residues. Trimming took 5 bases from V and 4 from J, leaving 11 bases between them.

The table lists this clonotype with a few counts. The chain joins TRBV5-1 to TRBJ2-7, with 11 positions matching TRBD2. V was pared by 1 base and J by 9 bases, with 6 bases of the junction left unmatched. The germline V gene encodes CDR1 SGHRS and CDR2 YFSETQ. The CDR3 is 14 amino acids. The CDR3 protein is CASSLPSGGTVQYF. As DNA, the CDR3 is TGCGCCAGCAGCTTGCCTAGCGGGGGGACTGTGCAGTACTTC.

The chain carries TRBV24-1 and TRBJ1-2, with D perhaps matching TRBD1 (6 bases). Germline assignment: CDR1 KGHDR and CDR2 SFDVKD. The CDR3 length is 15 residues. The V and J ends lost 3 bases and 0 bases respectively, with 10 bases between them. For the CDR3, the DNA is TGTGCCACCAGTGATCGGGGGGCGCCTAACTATGGCTACACCTTC. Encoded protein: CATSDRGAPNYGYTF.

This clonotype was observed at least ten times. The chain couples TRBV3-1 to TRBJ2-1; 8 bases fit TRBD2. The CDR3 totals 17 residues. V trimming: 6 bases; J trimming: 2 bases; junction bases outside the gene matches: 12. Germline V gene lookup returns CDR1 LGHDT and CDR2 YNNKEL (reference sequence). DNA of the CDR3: TGTGCCAGCAGTCGGGCAGTCCTAGCGGGTACCTACAATGAGCAGTTCTTC. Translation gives CASSRAVLAGTYNEQFF.

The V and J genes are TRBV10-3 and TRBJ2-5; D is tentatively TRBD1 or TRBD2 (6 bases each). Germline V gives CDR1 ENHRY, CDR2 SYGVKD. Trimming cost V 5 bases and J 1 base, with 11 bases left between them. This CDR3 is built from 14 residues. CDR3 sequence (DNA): TGTGCCATCAGTCTAGGGGGGACCCAAGAGACCCAGTACTTC. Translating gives CAISLGGTQETQYF.